This T cell receptor (beta chain) was retrieved from a study of tumor-infiltrating lymphocytes in primary liver carcinoma. Study-level results: Reduced overlap was seen in tumor-adjacent and tumor-blood pairs versus tumor region pairs. A significantly higher top-250-clone fraction was recorded for tumors than for blood (p = 0.039).

The CDR3 has 15 amino acids. Germline CDR1 reads ENHRY; CDR2 reads SYGVKD. Extraction of RNA together with DNA used about 17-30 mg of unsorted bulk tissue. The template, approximately 500 ng total RNA, yielded TCR beta cDNA made with a constant-region primer. ARM-PCR, slightly modified, supplied the TCR beta libraries through three nested multiplex PCR rounds. The first two PCR rounds used TRBV1-TRBV30 primers with a Cbeta primer, roughly 10 cycles each. TCRdb ran MiXCR on the multiplex PCR reads and lists one entry per CDR3 protein. The table has 120,000 or so distinct CDR3 sequences, 65% seen once. This clonotype has only one observation. What it binds is unknown.

The rearrangement links TRBV10-3 to TRBJ1-5; D tentatively reads TRBD1 or TRBD2 (6 bases each). The DNA end favors TRBJ2-3, so the J call may be wrong. Source material: liver tumor tissue from sampling region 1. Subset reported: tumor region T1, superior pole. The clonotype was recovered from a woman aged 55-75 years with primary liver carcinoma and hepatitis B virus infection. The CDR3 sequence is CAISESLQGGQPQYF. In DNA, the CDR3 is TGTGCCATCAGTGAGTCTTTACAGGGAGGTCAGCCCCAGTATTTT.